The 4 T cell receptor beta chains below were found in one sample sequenced in a study of cytomegalovirus exposure and HLA in healthy donors. PCR amplification relied on 60 Vbeta primers (plus 13 Jbeta primers). Repertoires were generated with immunoSEQ multiplex PCR, while TCRdb's copy carries only in-frame clones and drops some. The sample lists 90,000 or so clones, 60% to 85% occurring once. The sequenced material came from PBMCs. The receptors shown here come from a boy aged 5-17 years in good health and CMV-seronegative.

The CDR3, as DNA: TGTGCCAGCAGCCACGCAACAGGGAGCTATGGCTACACCTTC. This translates into CASSHATGSYGYTF. This chain joins TRBV9 and TRBJ1-2; possibly TRBD1 for D (6 bases). The CDR3 spans 14 residues. Germline assignment: CDR1 SGDLS and CDR2 YYNGEE. The V end lost 4 bases, the J end lost 4 bases, and 14 bases lay between the germline ends.

The rearrangement links TRBV28 to TRBJ1-2; 8 bases align to TRBD1. The ends lost 3 bases at V and 3 bases at J; junction bases unmatched: 6. The CDR3 is made up of 15 amino acids. In germline, CDR1 is MDHEN, CDR2 SYDVKM. The CDR3 DNA sequence: TGTGCCAGCAGTTTTAAGGACAGGGTCTACTATGGCTACACCTTC. Its translation: CASSFKDRVYYGYTF.

The V gene is TRBV9, the J gene TRBJ1-2, with D unclear. The CDR3 consists of 14 residues. V shed 0 bases and J shed 4 bases, with 10 bases lying between them. From germline, CDR1 is SGDLS and CDR2 YYNGEE. Here the CDR3 reads CASSVDRGIYGYTF. DNA of the CDR3: TGTGCCAGCAGCGTAGATCGAGGGATCTATGGCTACACCTTC.

V usage is TRBV30 and J usage is TRBJ2-1, with 12 bases identical to TRBD2. The CDR3 runs to 14 residues. The trim removed 0 bases at V and 6 bases at J, leaving 0 bases unmatched. CDR1 is GTSNPN, CDR2 SVGIG, per germline (reference sequence). Here the CDR3 DNA reads TGTGCCTGGAGTGTGACTAGCGGGAGCAATGAGCAGTTCTTC. Translated, it gives CAWSVTSGSNEQFF.